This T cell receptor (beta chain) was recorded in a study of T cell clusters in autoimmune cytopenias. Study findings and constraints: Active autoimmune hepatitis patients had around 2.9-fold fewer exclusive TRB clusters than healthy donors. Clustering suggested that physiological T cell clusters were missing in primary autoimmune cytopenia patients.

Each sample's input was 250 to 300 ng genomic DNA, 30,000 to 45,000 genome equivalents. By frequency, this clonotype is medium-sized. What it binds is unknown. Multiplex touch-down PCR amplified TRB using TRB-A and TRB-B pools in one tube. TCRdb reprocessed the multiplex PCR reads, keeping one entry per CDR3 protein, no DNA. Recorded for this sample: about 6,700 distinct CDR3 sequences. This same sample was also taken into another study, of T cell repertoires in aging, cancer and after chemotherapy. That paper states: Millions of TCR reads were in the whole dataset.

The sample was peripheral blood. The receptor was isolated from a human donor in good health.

The CDR3 region is CASSPRPIGGSSSGANVLTF. This chain links TRBV18 with TRBJ2-6; TCRdb indicates TRBD2, and absent DNA this call remains unverified. Germline V gives CDR1 KGHSH, CDR2 LQKENI. The CDR3 is 20 residues long.